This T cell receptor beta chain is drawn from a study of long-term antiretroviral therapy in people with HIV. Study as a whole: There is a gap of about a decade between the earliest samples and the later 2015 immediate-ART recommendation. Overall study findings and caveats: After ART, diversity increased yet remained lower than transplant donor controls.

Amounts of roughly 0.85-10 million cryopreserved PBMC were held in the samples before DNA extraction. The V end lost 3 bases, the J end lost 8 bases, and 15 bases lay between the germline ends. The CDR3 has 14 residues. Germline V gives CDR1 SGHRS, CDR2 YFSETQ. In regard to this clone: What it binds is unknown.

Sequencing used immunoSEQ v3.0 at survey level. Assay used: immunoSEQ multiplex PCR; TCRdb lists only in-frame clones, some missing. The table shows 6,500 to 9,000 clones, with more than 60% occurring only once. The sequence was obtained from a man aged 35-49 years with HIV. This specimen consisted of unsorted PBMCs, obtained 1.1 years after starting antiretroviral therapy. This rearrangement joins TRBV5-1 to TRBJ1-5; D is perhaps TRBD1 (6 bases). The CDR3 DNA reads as TGCGCCAGCAGCTCTGGACAGTCTACAGAGCCCCAGCATTTT. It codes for CASSSGQSTEPQHF.